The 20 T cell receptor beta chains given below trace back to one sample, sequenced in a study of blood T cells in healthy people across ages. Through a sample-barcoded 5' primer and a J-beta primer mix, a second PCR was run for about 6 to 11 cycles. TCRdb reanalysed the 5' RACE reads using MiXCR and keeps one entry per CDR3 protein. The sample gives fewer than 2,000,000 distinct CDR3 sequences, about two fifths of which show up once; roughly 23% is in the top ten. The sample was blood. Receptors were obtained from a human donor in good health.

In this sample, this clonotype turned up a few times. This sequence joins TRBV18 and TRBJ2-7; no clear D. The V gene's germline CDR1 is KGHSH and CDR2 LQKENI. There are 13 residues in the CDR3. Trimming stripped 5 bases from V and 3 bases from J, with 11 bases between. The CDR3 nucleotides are TGTGCCAGCTCAGGGGAAGGAGTCTACGAGCAGTACTTC. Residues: CASSGEGVYEQYF.

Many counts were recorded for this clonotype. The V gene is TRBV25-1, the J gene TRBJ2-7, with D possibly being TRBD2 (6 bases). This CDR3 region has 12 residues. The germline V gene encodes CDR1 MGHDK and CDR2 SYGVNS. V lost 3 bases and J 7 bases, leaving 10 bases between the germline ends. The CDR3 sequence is CASSDPRGEQYF. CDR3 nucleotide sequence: TGTGCCAGCAGTGACCCCCGGGGGGAGCAGTACTTC.

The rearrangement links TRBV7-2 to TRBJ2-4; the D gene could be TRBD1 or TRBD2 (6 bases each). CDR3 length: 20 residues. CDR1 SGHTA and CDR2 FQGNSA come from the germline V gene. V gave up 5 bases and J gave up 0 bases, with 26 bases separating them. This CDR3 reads CASSLQYRVSGVLAKNIQYF. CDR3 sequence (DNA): TGTGCCAGCAGCCTCCAGTACAGGGTGTCGGGAGTATTAGCCAAAAACATTCAGTACTTC.

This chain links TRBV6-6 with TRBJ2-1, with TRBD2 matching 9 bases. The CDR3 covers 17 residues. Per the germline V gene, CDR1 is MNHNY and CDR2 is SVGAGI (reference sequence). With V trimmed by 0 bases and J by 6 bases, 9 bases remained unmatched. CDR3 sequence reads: CASSYSMGSGGRNEQFF. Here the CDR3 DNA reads TGTGCCAGCAGTTACTCGATGGGTAGCGGGGGCCGCAATGAGCAGTTCTTC.

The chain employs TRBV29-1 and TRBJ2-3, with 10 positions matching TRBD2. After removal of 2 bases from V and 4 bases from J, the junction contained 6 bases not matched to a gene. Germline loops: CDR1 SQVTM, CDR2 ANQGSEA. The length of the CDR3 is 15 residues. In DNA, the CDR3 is TGCAGCGTTGAAAAGAGCGGGGGGGCCGCAGATACGCAGTATTTT. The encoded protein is CSVEKSGGAADTQYF.

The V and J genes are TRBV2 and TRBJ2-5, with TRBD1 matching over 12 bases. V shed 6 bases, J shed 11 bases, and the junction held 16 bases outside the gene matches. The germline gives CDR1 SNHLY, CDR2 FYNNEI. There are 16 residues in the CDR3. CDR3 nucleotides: TGTGCCAGCAGCCCTCTCGCGGGACAGGGGGCGGGGGAGCAGTACTTC. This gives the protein CASSPLAGQGAGEQYF. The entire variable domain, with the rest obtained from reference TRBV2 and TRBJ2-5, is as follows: EPEVTQTPSHQVTQMGQEVILRCVPISNHLYFYWYRQILGQKVEFLVSFYNNEISEKSEIFDDQFSVERPDGSNFTLKIRSTKLEDSAMYFCASSPLAGQGAGEQYFGPGTRLLVL.

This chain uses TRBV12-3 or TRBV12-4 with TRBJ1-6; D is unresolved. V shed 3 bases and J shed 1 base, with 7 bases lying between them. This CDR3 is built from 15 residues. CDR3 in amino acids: CASSFGISYNSPLHF. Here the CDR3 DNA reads TGTGCCAGCAGTTTCGGGATTTCCTATAATTCACCCCTCCACTTT.

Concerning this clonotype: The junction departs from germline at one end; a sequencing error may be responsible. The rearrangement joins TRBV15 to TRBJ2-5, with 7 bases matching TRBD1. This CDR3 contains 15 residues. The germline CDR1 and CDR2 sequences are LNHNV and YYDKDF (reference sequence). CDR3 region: CAASRGTGVQETQYF. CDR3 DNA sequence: TGTGCCGCCAGCAGAGGTACAGGGGTCCAAGAGACCCAGTACTTC. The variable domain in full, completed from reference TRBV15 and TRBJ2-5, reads DAMVIQNPRYQVTQFGKPVTLSCSQTLNHNVMYWYQQKSSQAPKLLFHYYDKDFNNEADTPDNFQSRRPNTSFCFLDIRSPGLGDTAMYLCAASRGTGVQETQYFGPGTRLLVL.

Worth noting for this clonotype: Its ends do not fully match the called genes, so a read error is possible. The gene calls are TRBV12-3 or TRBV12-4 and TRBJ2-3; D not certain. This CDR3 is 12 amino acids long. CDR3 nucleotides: TGTGCCAGCAGCTTCCAAACAGATGCGCAGTATTTT. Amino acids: CASSFQTDAQYF.

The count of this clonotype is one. The CDR3 protein is CASQDGSSGNTIYF. CDR3 coding DNA: TGCGCCAGCCAGGACGGGAGCTCTGGAAACACCATATATTTT. V and J are TRBV5-1 and TRBJ1-3; no clear D. This CDR3 region has 14 residues. V lost 7 bases and J 0 bases, leaving 11 bases between the germline ends. CDR1 is SGHRS and CDR2 is YFSETQ in the germline V gene.

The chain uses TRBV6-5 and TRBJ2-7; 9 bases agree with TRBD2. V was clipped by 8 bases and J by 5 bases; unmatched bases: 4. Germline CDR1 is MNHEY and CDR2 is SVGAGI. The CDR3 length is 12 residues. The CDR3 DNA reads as TGTGCCAGCGGGCGGGGGGGCCACGAGCAGTACTTC. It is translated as CASGRGGHEQYF.

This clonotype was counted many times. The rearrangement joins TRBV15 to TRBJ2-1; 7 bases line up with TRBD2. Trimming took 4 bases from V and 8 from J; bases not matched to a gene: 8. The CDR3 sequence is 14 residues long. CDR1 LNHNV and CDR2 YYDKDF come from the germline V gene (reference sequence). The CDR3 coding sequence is TGTGCCACCAGCATTAGGACTAGTCTGGATGAGCAGTTCTTC. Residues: CATSIRTSLDEQFF.

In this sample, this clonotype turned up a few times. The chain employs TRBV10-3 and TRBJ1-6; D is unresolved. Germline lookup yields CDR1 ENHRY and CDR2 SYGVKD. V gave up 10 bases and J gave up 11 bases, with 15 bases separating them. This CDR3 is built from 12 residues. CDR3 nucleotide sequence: TGTGCCACGTCATCCGGGGAGGCACCCCTCCACTTT. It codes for CATSSGEAPLHF.

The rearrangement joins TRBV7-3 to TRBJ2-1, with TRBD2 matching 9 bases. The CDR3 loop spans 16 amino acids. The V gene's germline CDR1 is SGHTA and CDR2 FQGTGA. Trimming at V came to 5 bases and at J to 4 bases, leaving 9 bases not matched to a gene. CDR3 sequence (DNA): TGTGCCAGCAGCCCCGGCAGTAGCGGGGGATACAATGAGCAGTTCTTC. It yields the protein CASSPGSSGGYNEQFF.

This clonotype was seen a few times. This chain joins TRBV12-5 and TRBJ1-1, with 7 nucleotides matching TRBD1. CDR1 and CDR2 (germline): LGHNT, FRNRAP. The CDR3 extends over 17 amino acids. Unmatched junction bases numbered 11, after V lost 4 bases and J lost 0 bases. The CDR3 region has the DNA TGTGCTAGTGGTTCAACGTTGGGCAGGGGGGTGAACACTGAAGCTTTCTTT. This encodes CASGSTLGRGVNTEAFF.

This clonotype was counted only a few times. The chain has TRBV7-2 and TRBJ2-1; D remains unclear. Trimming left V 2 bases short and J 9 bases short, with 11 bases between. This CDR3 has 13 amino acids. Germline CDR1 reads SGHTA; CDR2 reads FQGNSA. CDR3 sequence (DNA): TGTGCCAGCAGCTTAATGCGTGCCCCTGAGCAGTTCTTC. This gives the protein CASSLMRAPEQFF.

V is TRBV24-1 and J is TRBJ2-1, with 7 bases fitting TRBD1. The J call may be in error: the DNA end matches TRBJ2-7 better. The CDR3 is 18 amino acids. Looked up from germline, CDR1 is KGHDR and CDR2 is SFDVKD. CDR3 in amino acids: CATSDLNRGLSSYNEQYF. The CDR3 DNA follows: TGTGCCACCAGTGACTTGAACAGGGGCCTTAGCTCCTACAATGAGCAGTACTTC.

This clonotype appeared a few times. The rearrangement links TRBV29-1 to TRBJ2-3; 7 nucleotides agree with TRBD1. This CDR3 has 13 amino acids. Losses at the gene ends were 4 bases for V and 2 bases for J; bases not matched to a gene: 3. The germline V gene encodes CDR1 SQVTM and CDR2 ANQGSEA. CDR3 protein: CSVGQGHTDTQYF. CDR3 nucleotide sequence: TGCAGCGTTGGACAGGGACACACAGATACGCAGTATTTT.

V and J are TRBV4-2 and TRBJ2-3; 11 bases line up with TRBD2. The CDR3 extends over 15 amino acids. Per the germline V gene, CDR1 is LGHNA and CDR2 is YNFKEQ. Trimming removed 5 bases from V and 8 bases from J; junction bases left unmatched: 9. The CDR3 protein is CASSTPTSGEFTQYF. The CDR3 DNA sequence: TGTGCCAGCAGCACACCGACTAGCGGGGAGTTTACGCAGTATTTT.

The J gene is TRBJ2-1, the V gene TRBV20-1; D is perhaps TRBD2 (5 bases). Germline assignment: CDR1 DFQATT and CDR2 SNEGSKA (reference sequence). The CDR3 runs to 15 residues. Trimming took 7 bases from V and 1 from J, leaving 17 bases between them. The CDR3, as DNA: TGCAGTGAGTTGGTTGTCGGGGATTCCTACAATGAGCAGTTCTTC. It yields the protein CSELVVGDSYNEQFF.